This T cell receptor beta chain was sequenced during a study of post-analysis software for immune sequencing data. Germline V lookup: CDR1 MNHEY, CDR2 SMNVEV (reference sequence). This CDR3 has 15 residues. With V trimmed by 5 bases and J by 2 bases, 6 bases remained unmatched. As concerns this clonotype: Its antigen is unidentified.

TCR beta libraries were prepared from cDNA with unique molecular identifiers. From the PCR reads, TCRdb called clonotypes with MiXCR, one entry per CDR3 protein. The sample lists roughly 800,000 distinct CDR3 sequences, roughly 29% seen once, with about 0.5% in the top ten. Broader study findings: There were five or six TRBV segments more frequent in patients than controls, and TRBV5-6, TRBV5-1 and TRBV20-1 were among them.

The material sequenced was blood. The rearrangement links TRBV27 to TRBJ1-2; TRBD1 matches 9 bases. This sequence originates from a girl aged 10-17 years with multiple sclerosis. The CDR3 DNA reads TGTGCCAGCAGTACCTACAGGGGGCCCAACTATGGCTACACCTTC. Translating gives CASSTYRGPNYGYTF.